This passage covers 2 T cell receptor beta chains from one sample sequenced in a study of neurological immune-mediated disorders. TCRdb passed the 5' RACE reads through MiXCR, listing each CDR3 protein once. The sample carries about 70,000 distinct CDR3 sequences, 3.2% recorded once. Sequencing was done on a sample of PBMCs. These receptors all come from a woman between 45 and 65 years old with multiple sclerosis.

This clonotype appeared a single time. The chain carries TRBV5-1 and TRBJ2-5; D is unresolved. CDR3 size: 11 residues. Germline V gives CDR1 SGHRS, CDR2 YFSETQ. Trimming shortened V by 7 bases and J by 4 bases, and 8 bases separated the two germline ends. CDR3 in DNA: TGCGCCAGCCACAGAGGAGAGACCCAGTACTTC. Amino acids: CASHRGETQYF.

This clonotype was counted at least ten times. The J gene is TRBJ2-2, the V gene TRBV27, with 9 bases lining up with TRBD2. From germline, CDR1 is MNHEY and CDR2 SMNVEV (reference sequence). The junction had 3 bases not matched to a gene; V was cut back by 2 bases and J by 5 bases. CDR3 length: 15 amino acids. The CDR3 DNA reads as TGTGCCAGCAGTTTAGCGGGGGGGCAGACCGGGGAGCTGTTTTTT. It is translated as CASSLAGGQTGELFF.